This TCR beta chain is from a study of cytotoxic CD8 clonotypes in ibrutinib-treated CLL. Produced via immunoSEQ multiplex PCR; TCRdb's table is partial and in-frame only. Among 65,000 to 95,000 clones listed, just over 85% were seen once. Study outcomes and limitations: Public clonotypes, an uncommon group, contracted or remained stable on treatment. In comparison with age-matched healthy donors, baseline clonality was higher and tracked circulating CD8+ T-cell counts.

Cryopreserved PBMCs supplied about 2 micrograms of genomic DNA for TCR beta libraries. Concerning this clone itself: Its antigen remains unknown.

The V gene's germline CDR1 is SQVTM and CDR2 ANQGSEA. This CDR3 region has 15 residues. The ends were cut back, 4 bases at V and 1 base at J, with 16 bases in the middle. This specimen consisted of PBMCs, obtained before ibrutinib treatment. This sequence joins TRBV29-1 and TRBJ1-1, with D tentatively TRBD1 (6 bases). The TCR was taken from a human donor with chronic lymphocytic leukemia. In nucleotides, the CDR3 is TGCAGCGTTGTAAGGGACACCAGTCCGAACACTGAAGCTTTCTTT. Its translation: CSVVRDTSPNTEAFF.